The 7 T cell receptor beta chains reported below all come from one sample, sequenced in a study of post-analysis software for immune sequencing data. Study conclusions and caveats: Controls showed lower frequencies than patients for roughly 5 TRBV segments, and TRBV5-6, TRBV5-1 and TRBV20-1 were among these.

No antigen has been identified for these receptors. cDNA libraries of TCR beta carried unique molecular identifiers. TCRdb reanalysed the PCR reads using MiXCR and keeps one entry per CDR3 protein. The sample has 250,000 to 300,000 distinct CDR3 sequences; 36% are singletons. The sample was blood. Every receptor here comes from a girl under 18 with multiple sclerosis.

Worth noting for this clonotype: This may be a read error, as it is one base from a much larger clone. The gene calls are TRBV4-1 and TRBJ2-3; TRBD1 matches at 11 bases. The germline CDR1 and CDR2 sequences are MGHRA and YSYEKL. The CDR3 covers 17 residues. CDR3 nucleotides: TGCGCCAACAGCCAACCCCCCTCGGGACAGGGGGCAGATACGCAGTATTTT. Its protein product is CANSQPPSGQGADTQYF.

Many counts were recorded for this clonotype. The rearrangement links TRBV5-1 to TRBJ2-1; possibly TRBD2 for D (6 bases). Trimming took off 0 bases at V and 1 base at J, with 17 bases between the two ends. CDR1 and CDR2 (germline): SGHRS, YFSETQ. This CDR3 spans 18 amino acids. CDR3 DNA sequence: TGCGCCAGCAGCTTGGGCGCTGGGATCGGGAGTTCCTACAATGAGCAGTTCTTC. It yields the protein CASSLGAGIGSSYNEQFF. The full variable domain, in which reference TRBV5-1 and TRBJ2-1 provide the parts outside the CDR3, is KAGVTQTPRYLIKTRGQQVTLSCSPISGHRSVSWYQQTPGQGLQFLFEYFSETQRNKGNFPGRFSGRQFSNSRSEMNVSTLELGDSALYLCASSLGAGIGSSYNEQFFGPGTRLTVL.

At least ten counts were recorded for this clonotype. The chain recombines TRBV29-1 with TRBJ2-5, with D perhaps TRBD1 (6 bases). With 7 bases removed from V and 4 bases from J, the gap between germline ends came to 16 bases. Germline V CDR1 and CDR2: SQVTM, ANQGSEA. The CDR3 totals 13 residues. Here the CDR3 DNA reads TGCAGCGCTACCCCAGGGGTTGTAGAGACCCAGTACTTC. Translated: CSATPGVVETQYF.

The sample holds a few counts of this clonotype. The chain joins TRBV7-2 to TRBJ1-1; TRBD1 might be the D (5 bases). Germline values: CDR1 SGHTA, CDR2 FQGNSA. The CDR3 totals 16 residues. Between the trimmed V and J ends, which lost 4 bases and 4 bases, there was a span of 19 bases. CDR3 sequence reads: CASSSAFGGGATEAFF. In nucleotides, the CDR3 is TGTGCCAGCAGCTCGGCTTTCGGTGGTGGGGCCACTGAAGCTTTCTTT.

The V call is TRBV5-6, the J call TRBJ1-6; D gene ambiguous. V lost 1 base and J lost 6, with 11 bases in between. The CDR3 is made up of 15 amino acids. Germline V gives CDR1 SGHDT, CDR2 YYEEEE. The CDR3 coding sequence is TGTGCCAGCAGCTTGCCCGGTACAGCTAATTCACCCCTCCACTTT. Protein: CASSLPGTANSPLHF.

The sample holds a few counts of this clonotype. This rearrangement joins TRBV6-1 to TRBJ1-1; weak D call: TRBD1 (6 bases). Germline V gene sequence: CDR1 MNHNS, CDR2 SASEGT. V was clipped by 3 bases and J by 5 bases, with 16 bases between them. The CDR3 length is 15 residues. The DNA of the CDR3 is TGTGCCAGCAGTGAGGTCGGCAGGGGTGAAACTGAAGCTTTCTTT. This encodes CASSEVGRGETEAFF.

This chain joins TRBV6-1 and TRBJ1-5; D might be TRBD1 (5 bases). This CDR3 has 18 amino acids. The germline gives CDR1 MNHNS, CDR2 SASEGT. Between the trimmed V and J ends, which lost 5 bases and 0 bases, there was a span of 20 bases. CDR3 region: CASSRAGAALDSNQPQHF. CDR3 nucleotide sequence: TGTGCCAGCAGTCGAGCCGGGGCCGCCCTTGATAGCAATCAGCCCCAGCATTTT.